The 5 T cell receptor beta chains given below trace back to one sample, sequenced in a study of glioma-infiltrating T cells. Using RNA template, CDR3s of TCR alpha and beta were amplified with iRepertoire arm-PCR. A single record per CDR3 protein comes from TCRdb applying MiXCR to the multiplex PCR reads. There are approximately 130,000 distinct CDR3 sequences in the sample; 24% occur only once, and 27% lies in the top ten. The source material was glioma tissue, nonneoplastic brain tissue, or PBMCs (not recorded which). The receptors were gathered from a human donor with low-grade glioma or glioblastoma, undergoing nonglioma brain surgery, or in good health (not recorded which).

This clonotype was observed many times. This chain links TRBV24-1 with TRBJ1-1; D may be TRBD1 (5 bases). V was cut by 4 bases and J by 2 bases, with 7 bases left in between. Germline CDR1 is KGHDR and CDR2 is SFDVKD. The CDR3 is 13 amino acids. In DNA form, the CDR3 reads TGTGCCACCAGTGAAGACAGTAACACTGAAGCTTTCTTT. Translated: CATSEDSNTEAFF.

The rearrangement joins TRBV5-1 to TRBJ2-1; 7 nucleotides line up with TRBD2. Per germline, CDR1 SGHRS and CDR2 YFSETQ. This CDR3 contains 13 residues. The ends lost 4 bases at V and 5 bases at J; junction bases unmatched: 3. CDR3 DNA sequence: TGCGCCAGCAGCCAGGGAGGGAACAATGAGCAGTTCTTC. The encoded protein is CASSQGGNNEQFF.

This clonotype was counted a few times. This rearrangement joins TRBV10-3 to TRBJ2-1; 10 bases agree with TRBD2. Germline trimming cut 3 bases from V and 5 bases from J; bases unmatched to any gene: 7. The CDR3 runs 16 residues. Germline values: CDR1 ENHRY, CDR2 SYGVKD. CDR3 bases: TGTGCCATCAGTGACCCGAAGCGGGGGGGTCACAATGAGCAGTTCTTC. Protein product: CAISDPKRGGHNEQFF.

This clonotype appeared a few times. The chain links TRBV2 to TRBJ2-5; D gene ambiguous. The germline V gene has CDR1 SNHLY and CDR2 FYNNEI. Trimming left V 0 bases short and J 14 bases short, with 13 bases between. The length of the CDR3 is 12 residues. Here the CDR3 DNA reads TGTGCCAGCAGTGAAGCGCGTCAAGGCCTATACTTC. Amino acids: CASSEARQGLYF. The complete variable domain, with remaining parts taken from reference TRBV2 and TRBJ2-5, reads EPEVTQTPSHQVTQMGQEVILRCVPISNHLYFYWYRQILGQKVEFLVSFYNNEISEKSEIFDDQFSVERPDGSNFTLKIRSTKLEDSAMYFCASSEARQGLYFGPGTRLLVL.

This clonotype was detected a few times. J is TRBJ1-2 and V is TRBV6-1, with 7 bases identical to TRBD1. Losses at the gene ends were 5 bases for V and 6 bases for J; bases not matched to a gene: 3. Germline CDR1 is MNHNS and CDR2 is SASEGT. The CDR3 length is 12 residues. CDR3 in DNA: TGTGCCAGCAGTTGGACAGGTGATGGCTACACCTTC. Its translation is CASSWTGDGYTF.